This T cell receptor (beta chain) originates from a study of blood T cell repertoires in COVID-19. Whole-study context: Spain, Italy and the United States supplied samples that represented acute and convalescent COVID-19.

Clinical history as reported by participants underpinned cohort assignment. The CDR3 loop spans 16 amino acids. The V gene's germline CDR1 is MNHNY and CDR2 SVGAGI (reference sequence). Trimming left V 2 bases short and J 2 bases short, with 16 bases between. Repertoires were generated with immunoSEQ multiplex PCR, while TCRdb's copy carries only in-frame clones and drops some. The profile shows around 380,000 clones, about 90% of them singletons. The V call is TRBV6-6, the J call TRBJ2-7; possible D gene TRBD2, 6 bases. Material for sequencing was PBMCs or T cells enriched from blood (not recorded which). The TCR was taken from a young man who had recovered from COVID-19. The CDR3 spells CASSYAPGDFTYEQYF. The CDR3 bases are TGTGCCAGCAGTTACGCCCCCGGGGACTTCACCTACGAGCAGTACTTC.